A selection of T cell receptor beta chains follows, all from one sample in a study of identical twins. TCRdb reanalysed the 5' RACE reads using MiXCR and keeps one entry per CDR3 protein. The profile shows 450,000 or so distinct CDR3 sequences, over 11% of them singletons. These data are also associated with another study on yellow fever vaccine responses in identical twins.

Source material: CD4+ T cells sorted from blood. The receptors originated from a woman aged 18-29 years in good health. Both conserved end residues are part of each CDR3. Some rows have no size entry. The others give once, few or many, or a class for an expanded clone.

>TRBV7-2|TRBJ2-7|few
CASSLRGSSEQYF
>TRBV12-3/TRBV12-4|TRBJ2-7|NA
CASSLVWGSEQYF
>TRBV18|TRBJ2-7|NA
CASSAYYEQYF
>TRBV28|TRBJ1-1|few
CASSPLRGEAFF
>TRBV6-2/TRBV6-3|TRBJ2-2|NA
CASNTGTGVDTGELFF
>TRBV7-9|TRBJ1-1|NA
CASRAPGRENTEAFF
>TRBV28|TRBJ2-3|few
CASGELPVTQYF
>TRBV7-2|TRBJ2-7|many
CASSPNSYEQYF
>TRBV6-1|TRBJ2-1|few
CASSSLARSYNEQFF
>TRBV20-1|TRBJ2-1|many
CSARDYPEQFF
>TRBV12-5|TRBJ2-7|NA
CASGLWAAYEQYF
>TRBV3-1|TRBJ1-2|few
CASRERGGGHGYTF
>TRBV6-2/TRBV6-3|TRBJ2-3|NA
CASTSADTQYF
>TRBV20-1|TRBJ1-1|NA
CSAKKGQGMNTEAFF
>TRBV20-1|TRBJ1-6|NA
CSARDLSNSPLHF
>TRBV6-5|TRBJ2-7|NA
CASSYRELLEDEQYF
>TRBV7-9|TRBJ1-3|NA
CASSLRQGAGNTIYF
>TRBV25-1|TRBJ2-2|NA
CASSEAGGKFAGELFF
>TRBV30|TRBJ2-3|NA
CAWLRALTDTQYF
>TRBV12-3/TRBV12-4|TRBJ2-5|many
CASSFGQGETQYF
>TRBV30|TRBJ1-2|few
CAWSVLSTTGARGGYTF
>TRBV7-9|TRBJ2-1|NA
CASSDGTLSSYNEQFF
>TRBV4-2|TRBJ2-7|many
CASSQGSGLPYEQYF
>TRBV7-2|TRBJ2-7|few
CASSFQGESFYEQYF
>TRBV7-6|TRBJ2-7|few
CASSTDWGEQYF
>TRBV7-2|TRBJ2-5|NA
CASRRTSGRATETQYF
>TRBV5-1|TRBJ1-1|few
CASSLGSTEAFF
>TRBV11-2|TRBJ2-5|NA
CASSPRQVLQETQYF
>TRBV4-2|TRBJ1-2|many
CASSQETGNYGYTF
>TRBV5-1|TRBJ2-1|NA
CASSLEVGRIYNEQFF
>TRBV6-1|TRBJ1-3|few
CASSPRTGHSGNTIYF
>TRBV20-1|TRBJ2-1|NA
CSAHPRRGSYNEQFF
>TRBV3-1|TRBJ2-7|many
CASSQAGGSYEQYF
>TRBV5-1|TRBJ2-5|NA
CASSTGLGVTETQYF
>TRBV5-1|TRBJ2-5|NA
CASSSLALGLDQETQYF
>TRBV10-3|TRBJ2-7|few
CAISGLAGEGEQYF
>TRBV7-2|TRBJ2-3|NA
CASSLTLVDTQYF
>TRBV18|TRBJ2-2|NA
CASSPNIGQGNTGELFF
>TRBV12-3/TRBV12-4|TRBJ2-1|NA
CASSFISGGVVNEQFF
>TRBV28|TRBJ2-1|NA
CASTPPGTSGAKGFF
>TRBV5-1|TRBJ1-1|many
CASSWAGNTEAFF
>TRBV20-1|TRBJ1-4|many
CSASPRRGRANEKLFF
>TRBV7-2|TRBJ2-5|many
CASSLGLGHGETQYF
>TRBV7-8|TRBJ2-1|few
CASSLARGAGGLNNEQFF
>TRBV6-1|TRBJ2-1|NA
CASFTSGGYNEQFF
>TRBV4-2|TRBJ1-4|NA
CASSQDGGSATNEKLFF